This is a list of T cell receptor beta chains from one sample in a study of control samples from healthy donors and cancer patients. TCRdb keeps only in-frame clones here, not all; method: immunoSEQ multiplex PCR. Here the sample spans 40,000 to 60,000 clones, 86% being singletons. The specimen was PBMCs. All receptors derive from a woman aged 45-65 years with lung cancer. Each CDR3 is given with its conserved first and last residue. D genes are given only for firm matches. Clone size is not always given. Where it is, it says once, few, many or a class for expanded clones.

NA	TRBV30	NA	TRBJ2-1	CAWKKTDGYNEQFF	TGTGCCTGGAAAAAAACGGACGGATACAATGAGCAGTTCTTC
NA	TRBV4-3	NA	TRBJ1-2	CASSQVRYRESSYTF	TGCGCCAGCAGCCAAGTAAGATACAGGGAGAGTAGCTACACCTTC
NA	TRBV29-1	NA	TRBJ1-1	CSVEDVPEAFF	TGCAGCGTTGAAGATGTCCCAGAAGCTTTCTTT
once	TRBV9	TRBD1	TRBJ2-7	CASSRDRGTYEQYF	TGTGCCAGCAGCCGGGACAGGGGCACCTACGAGCAGTACTTC
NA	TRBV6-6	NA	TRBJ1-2	CASSPGRIGGYTF	TGTGCCAGCAGTCCAGGGAGGATCGGTGGCTACACCTTC
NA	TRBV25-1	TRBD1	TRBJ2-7	CASVHSSGTVTYEQYF	TGTGCCAGCGTCCACAGCTCCGGGACAGTGACCTACGAGCAGTACTTC
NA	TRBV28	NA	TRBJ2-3	CASSLRTRGKDTQYF	TGTGCCAGCAGTTTGAGGACAAGGGGCAAAGATACGCAGTATTTT
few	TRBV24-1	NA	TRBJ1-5	CATSDSDRISNQPQHF	TGTGCCACCAGTGACTCCGACAGGATCAGCAATCAGCCCCAGCATTTT
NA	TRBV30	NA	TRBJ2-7	CAWSKAGWAYEQYF	TGTGCCTGGAGTAAGGCAGGGTGGGCCTACGAGCAGTACTTC
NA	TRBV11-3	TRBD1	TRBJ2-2	CASSWTGVTGELFF	TGTGCCAGCAGCTGGACAGGGGTAACCGGGGAGCTGTTTTTT
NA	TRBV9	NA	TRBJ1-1	CASSVGTAEAFF	TGTGCCAGCAGCGTAGGGACGGCCGAAGCTTTCTTT
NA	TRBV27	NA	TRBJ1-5	CASSSLTGHQPQHF	TGTGCCAGCAGTTCACTGACGGGACATCAGCCCCAGCATTTT
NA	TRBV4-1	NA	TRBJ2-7	CASSQAGTTVISREQYF	TGCGCCAGCAGCCAAGCTGGCACAACGGTAATATCGCGCGAGCAGTACTTC
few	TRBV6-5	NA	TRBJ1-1	CASRRDYSSFEAFF	TGTGCCAGCAGAAGGGATTACAGCAGCTTTGAAGCTTTCTTT
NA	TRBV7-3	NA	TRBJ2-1	CASSLKAATHNEQFF	TGTGCCAGCAGCTTAAAGGCAGCCACCCACAATGAGCAGTTCTTC
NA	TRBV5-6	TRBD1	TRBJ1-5	CASRLQGGGNQPQHF	TGTGCCAGCAGACTTCAGGGGGGGGGCAATCAGCCCCAGCATTTT
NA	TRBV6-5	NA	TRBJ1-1	CASSRRDITEAFF	TGTGCCAGCAGTCGGCGGGACATTACTGAAGCTTTCTTT
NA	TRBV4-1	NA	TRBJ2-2	CASSQDRGYTGELFF	TGCGCCAGCAGCCAAGATAGGGGGTACACCGGGGAGCTGTTTTTT
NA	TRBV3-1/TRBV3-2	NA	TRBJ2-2	CASSHAHTANTGELFF	TGTGCCAGCAGCCACGCCCATACCGCGAACACCGGGGAGCTGTTTTTT
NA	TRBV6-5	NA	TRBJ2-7	CASKGLARPHEQYF	TGTGCCAGCAAAGGGCTAGCGAGACCCCACGAGCAGTACTTC
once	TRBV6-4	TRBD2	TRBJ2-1	CASSNGLAGRLNEQFF	TGTGCCAGCAGTAACGGACTAGCGGGACGCCTCAATGAGCAGTTCTTC
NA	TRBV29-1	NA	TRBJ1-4	CSVSIATTNEKLFF	TGCAGCGTTTCCATTGCTACAACTAATGAAAAACTGTTTTTT
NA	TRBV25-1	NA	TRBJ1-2	CASSELGDRYGYTF	TGTGCCAGCAGTGAATTAGGGGATCGATATGGCTACACCTTC
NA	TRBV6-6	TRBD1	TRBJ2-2	CASSFSRDRVAGELFF	TGTGCCAGCAGTTTCTCCCGGGACAGGGTGGCCGGGGAGCTGTTTTTT
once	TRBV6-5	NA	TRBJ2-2	CASSRPGELFF	TGTGCCAGCTCTAGGCCCGGGGAGCTGTTTTTT
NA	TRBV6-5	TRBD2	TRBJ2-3	CASTRTSGADTQYF	TGTGCCAGCACCCGGACTAGCGGGGCAGATACGCAGTATTTT
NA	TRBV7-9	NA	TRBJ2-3	CASSRWTEPTDTQYF	TGTGCCAGCAGCCGTTGGACAGAACCCACAGATACGCAGTATTTT
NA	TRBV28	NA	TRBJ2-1	CASRYGTRYNEQFF	TGTGCCAGTAGATACGGGACACGGTACAATGAGCAGTTCTTC
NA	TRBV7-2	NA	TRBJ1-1	CASSLEANTEAFF	TGTGCCAGCAGCTTAGAAGCGAACACTGAAGCTTTCTTT
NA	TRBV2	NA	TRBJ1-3	CASSVSAGNTIYF	TGTGCCAGCAGTGTGTCAGCTGGAAACACCATATATTTT
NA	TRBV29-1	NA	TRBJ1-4	CSARQLTEKLFF	TGCAGCGCTAGACAGTTGACGGAAAAACTGTTTTTT
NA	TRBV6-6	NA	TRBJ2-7	CASSYSGTRSYEQYF	TGTGCCAGCAGTTACTCCGGGACACGCTCCTACGAGCAGTACTTC
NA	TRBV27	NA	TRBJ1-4	CASSLDLEKLFF	TGTGCCAGCAGTCTAGACCTGGAAAAACTGTTTTTT
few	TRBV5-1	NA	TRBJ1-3	CASSSGAGNTIYF	TGCGCCAGCAGCTCCGGGGCGGGAAACACCATATATTTT
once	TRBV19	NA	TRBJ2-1	CASSIQDDSYNEQFF	TGTGCCAGTAGTATCCAGGACGATTCCTACAATGAGCAGTTCTTC
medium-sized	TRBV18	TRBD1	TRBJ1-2	CASSLGTGKDGYTF	TGTGCCAGCTCACTAGGGACAGGGAAGGATGGCTACACCTTC
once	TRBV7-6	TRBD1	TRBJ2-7	CASSVGQGSAYEQYF	TGTGCCAGCAGCGTAGGACAGGGAAGCGCCTACGAGCAGTACTTC
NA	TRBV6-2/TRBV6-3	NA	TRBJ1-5	CASSYWSSNQPQHF	TGTGCCAGCAGTTACTGGAGTAGCAATCAGCCCCAGCATTTT
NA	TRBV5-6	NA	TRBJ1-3	CASSSLAASGNTIYF	TGTGCCAGCAGCTCCTTGGCAGCCTCTGGAAACACCATATATTTT
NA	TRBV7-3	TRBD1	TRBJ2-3	CASSRGTGGPDTQYF	TGTGCCAGCAGCCGGGGGACAGGTGGTCCAGATACGCAGTATTTT
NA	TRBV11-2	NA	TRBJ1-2	CASSLRTLTGDGYTF	TGTGCCAGCAGCTTAAGAACCCTAACAGGCGATGGCTACACCTTC
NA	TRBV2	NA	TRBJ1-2	CASLRSPEDYGYTF	TGTGCCAGTTTAAGGAGCCCGGAGGACTATGGCTACACCTTC
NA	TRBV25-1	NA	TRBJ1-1	CASREGLRHFF	TGTGCCAGCAGGGAGGGGCTAAGGCATTTCTTT
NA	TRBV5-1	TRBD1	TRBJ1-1	CASSLQGASTEAFF	TGCGCCAGCAGCTTGCAGGGGGCGAGTACTGAAGCTTTCTTT
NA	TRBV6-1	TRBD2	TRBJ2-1	CASSGGSGGVTNEQFF	TGTGCCAGCAGTGGGGGGAGCGGGGGGGTGACCAATGAGCAGTTCTTC
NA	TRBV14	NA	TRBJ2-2	CASSQELGSDTGELFF	TGTGCCAGCAGCCAAGAGCTGGGGTCCGACACCGGGGAGCTGTTTTTT
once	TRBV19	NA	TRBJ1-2	CAGYGGGGYTF	TGTGCCGGATATGGGGGTGGTGGCTACACCTTC
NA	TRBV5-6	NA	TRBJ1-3	CASSSGDTSGNTIYF	TGTGCCAGCAGCTCCGGGGATACCTCTGGAAACACCATATATTTT
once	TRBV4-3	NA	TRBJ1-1	CASSQDPARDTEAFF	TGCGCCAGCAGCCAAGATCCGGCCCGGGACACTGAAGCTTTCTTT
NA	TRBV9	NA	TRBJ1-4	CASSVTSQIGEKLFF	TGTGCCAGCAGCGTAACGTCGCAGATAGGGGAAAAACTGTTTTTT
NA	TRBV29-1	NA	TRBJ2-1	CSVDRAYGEQFF	TGCAGCGTTGATAGGGCTTACGGTGAGCAGTTCTTC
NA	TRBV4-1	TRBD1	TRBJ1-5	CASSQDAGTGSPQHF	TGCGCCAGCAGCCAAGATGCCGGGACAGGGTCGCCCCAGCATTTT
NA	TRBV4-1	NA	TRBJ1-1	CASSQAPGDVNTEAFF	TGCGCCAGCAGCCAAGCGCCAGGGGACGTAAACACTGAAGCTTTCTTT
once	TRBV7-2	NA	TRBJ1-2	CASSLAGRSYGYTF	TGTGCCAGCAGCTTAGCGGGACGGAGCTATGGCTACACCTTC
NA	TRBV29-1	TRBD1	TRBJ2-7	CSGTDFSYEQYF	TGCAGTGGGACAGATTTTTCCTACGAGCAGTACTTC
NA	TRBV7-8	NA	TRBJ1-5	CASSFSGAGNQPQHF	TGTGCCAGCAGCTTTTCGGGAGCGGGCAATCAGCCCCAGCATTTT
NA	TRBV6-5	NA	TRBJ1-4	CASSYSVLQNEKLFF	TGTGCCAGCAGTTACTCGGTATTGCAGAATGAAAAACTGTTTTTT
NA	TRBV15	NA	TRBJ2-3	CATSRKSRPDTQYF	TGTGCCACCAGCAGAAAATCTCGACCAGATACGCAGTATTTT
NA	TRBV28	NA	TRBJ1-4	CASSLGSLANEKLFF	TGTGCCAGCAGTTTAGGGAGCTTGGCTAATGAAAAACTGTTTTTT